The sequence of this T cell receptor beta chain was determined in a study of cytomegalovirus exposure and HLA in healthy donors. PCR used 60 Vbeta primers and 13 Jbeta primers. Sequencing used immunoSEQ multiplex PCR; TCRdb keeps in-frame clones, though not all of them. The sample consists of over 100,000 clones, roughly 85% of them appearing once. V lost 1 base and J 0 bases, leaving 13 bases between the germline ends. CDR1 is MGHRA, CDR2 YSYEKL, per germline. The CDR3 is 17 residues long. The sample consisted of PBMCs. The chain combines TRBV4-1 with TRBJ2-4; D unresolved. The receptor comes from a man in his forties in good health and CMV-seronegative. The CDR3 bases are TGCGCCAGCAGCCAAGCTTGGTTAGAAGTAGCCAAAAACATTCAGTACTTC. Its translation: CASSQAWLEVAKNIQYF.